The rows below give T cell receptor beta chains drawn from one sample of a study of beta chain features in type 1 diabetes. Assay used: immunoSEQ multiplex PCR; TCRdb lists only in-frame clones, some missing. The sample consists of about 5,400 clones, 75% of them appearing once. The sample taken for sequencing was Tregs from blood. The receptors stem from a man aged 18 to 35 in good health. CDR3s include the opening cysteine and the closing phenylalanine or tryptophan. Fields, in order: CDR3 DNA, CDR3 protein, clone size, D gene, V gene, J gene. The D gene is left open where the match is weak. Expanded clones are given a class, and other clones once, few, many or no size at all.

TGCGCCAGCAGCCGCCTTCCTAGCGATACGCAGTATTTT	CASSRLPSDTQYF	NA	NA	TRBV4-3	TRBJ2-3
TGTGCCAGCAGTCCCCGGACTAGCCACTACGAGCAGTACTTC	CASSPRTSHYEQYF	few	TRBD2	TRBV6-5	TRBJ2-7
TGTGCCAGCAGACACAGCTACGAGCAGTACTTC	CASRHSYEQYF	NA	NA	TRBV6-6	TRBJ2-7
TGTGCCAGCAGCGGGGGTCCAGGGGATAGGAACACTGAAGCTTTCTTT	CASSGGPGDRNTEAFF	NA	NA	TRBV9	TRBJ1-1
TGTGCCAGCAGCGCTACAGTGAGAGGCTACACCTTC	CASSATVRGYTF	NA	NA	TRBV7-2	TRBJ1-2
TGTGCCATCAGGGACCGGGGCTACGAGCAGTACTTC	CAIRDRGYEQYF	NA	NA	TRBV10-3	TRBJ2-7
TGTGCCAGCAACCTAGCGGGGGGCGAGCAGTACTTC	CASNLAGGEQYF	NA	TRBD2	TRBV6-1	TRBJ2-7
TGTGCCAGCAGCCTGCTGGGGCGGAGCTACAATGAGCAGTTCTTC	CASSLLGRSYNEQFF	NA	NA	TRBV4-2	TRBJ2-1
TGTGCCAGCAGCTTAAATCAGGGTCAAGAGACCCAGTACTTC	CASSLNQGQETQYF	NA	NA	TRBV7-8	TRBJ2-5
TGTGCCAGCAGCTTGGCAGAGCGGGGGGGCTTTGAGACCCAGTACTTC	CASSLAERGGFETQYF	NA	TRBD2	TRBV5-6	TRBJ2-5
TGTGCCAGCTGGGCTGCGGGCTTTAGGAATTCACCCCTCCACTTT	CASWAAGFRNSPLHF	NA	NA	TRBV6-6	TRBJ1-6
TGTGCCAGCAGCGGCGGGACAGGGGGCATGCAGGAGACCCAGTACTTC	CASSGGTGGMQETQYF	NA	TRBD1	TRBV5-4	TRBJ2-5
TGTGCCAGCAGCAAACCACTAGCGGGGGCCACCTACGAGCAGTACTTC	CASSKPLAGATYEQYF	NA	NA	TRBV21-1	TRBJ2-7
TGTGCCAGCAGCCGGAATACTGGACAGGGCCCCCACGAGCAGTACTTC	CASSRNTGQGPHEQYF	NA	TRBD1	TRBV7-9	TRBJ2-7
TGTGCCAGCAGCTTTAGCGGGGGGGGAACAGATACGCAGTATTTT	CASSFSGGGTDTQYF	NA	TRBD2	TRBV7-3	TRBJ2-3
TGTGCCAGCAGCCCTGGAAGGGGCGGCTATGGCTACACCTTC	CASSPGRGGYGYTF	NA	NA	TRBV7-2	TRBJ1-2
TGTGCCAGCTCACCGTGGGACAGGGGGGTGGGTACTGAAGCTTTCTTT	CASSPWDRGVGTEAFF	NA	TRBD1	TRBV18	TRBJ1-1
TGTGCCAGCAGCAGTCGCGGGGGAGTTTTTTACGAGCAGTACTTC	CASSSRGGVFYEQYF	once	TRBD2	TRBV7-6	TRBJ2-7
TGCGCCAGCAGCCCAGGACAGGGGATGTACGAGCAGTACTTC	CASSPGQGMYEQYF	NA	TRBD1	TRBV5-1	TRBJ2-7
TGTGCCAGCACCGGGCGGGGTTTCTATGGCTACACCTTC	CASTGRGFYGYTF	NA	NA	TRBV6-1	TRBJ1-2
TGTGCCAGCTCACTATACCAACAGGGGAACACTGAAGCTTTCTTT	CASSLYQQGNTEAFF	NA	NA	TRBV18	TRBJ1-1
TGTGCCAGCAGCTTAGCCGGGACAGCTAGCACAGATACGCAGTATTTT	CASSLAGTASTDTQYF	NA	TRBD1	TRBV7-9	TRBJ2-3
TGTGCCAGCAGCGTAGAAGACAGGGTTGGGACCCAGTACTTC	CASSVEDRVGTQYF	NA	TRBD1	TRBV9	TRBJ2-5
TGTGCCAGGGACAGGGTCTGTCAGCCCCAGCATTTT	CARDRVCQPQHF	once	TRBD1	TRBV27	TRBJ1-5
TGTGCCAGCAGCCCTTCGACAGTTGGCTACGAGCAGTACTTC	CASSPSTVGYEQYF	NA	NA	TRBV13	TRBJ2-7
TGTGCCAGCAGTTTACGACTCCTCTCCTACAATGAGCAGTTCTTC	CASSLRLLSYNEQFF	once	NA	TRBV27	TRBJ2-1
TGTGCCAGCAGCCCTATGCGGGGGCCAGGGAACATTCAGTACTTC	CASSPMRGPGNIQYF	NA	NA	TRBV7-8	TRBJ2-4
TGCGCCAGCAGCTTACAGGGGACCTACGAGCAGTACTTC	CASSLQGTYEQYF	NA	TRBD1	TRBV5-1	TRBJ2-7
TGCAGCGCTCCGGTGCCTAGCGGGGGGGCATGGCAAGAGACCCAGTACTTC	CSAPVPSGGAWQETQYF	NA	TRBD2	TRBV29-1	TRBJ2-5
TGTGCCAGCAGCTTAGTAGCGGAGCCGTGCACCTTC	CASSLVAEPCTF	NA	NA	TRBV7-9	TRBJ1-2
TGTGCCAGCAGCGTAGCCCAGGGCGGCACAGATACGCAGTATTTT	CASSVAQGGTDTQYF	NA	NA	TRBV9	TRBJ2-3
TGTGCCAGCAGTTACCTAAGACTAGCGGGGATCGAGCAGTACTTC	CASSYLRLAGIEQYF	NA	TRBD2	TRBV6-5	TRBJ2-7
TGTGCCAGCTCACCACTTGAGACAGGCCCTTCCTACAATGAGCAGTTCTTC	CASSPLETGPSYNEQFF	NA	NA	TRBV18	TRBJ2-1
TGTGCCAGCAGTTCTCGGACTAGAGTTGCCGAGCAGTACTTC	CASSSRTRVAEQYF	few	TRBD2	TRBV6-5	TRBJ2-7
TGTGCCAGCAGCTTGGTTGTAGTCAACACAGATACGCAGTATTTT	CASSLVVVNTDTQYF	NA	NA	TRBV5-5	TRBJ2-3
TGTGCCAGTAGAACCGGACAAAGAAACACCGGGGAGCTGTTTTTT	CASRTGQRNTGELFF	NA	NA	TRBV19	TRBJ2-2
TGTGCCAGCAGCTTGCTCGGGATCGACCATGGCTACACCTTC	CASSLLGIDHGYTF	once	NA	TRBV5-8	TRBJ1-2
TGCGCCAGCAGAGTGGGGCAAGCAGGGGGCATCTCTGGAAACACCATATATTTT	CASRVGQAGGISGNTIYF	NA	TRBD1	TRBV5-1	TRBJ1-3
TGCGCCAGCAGCCAAGCTCCATTATCCCTTTCTAAGACAGGGGGCGAAAACATTCAGTACTTC	CASSQAPLSLSKTGGENIQYF	NA	TRBD1	TRBV4-1	TRBJ2-4
TGTGCCAGCAGCCAGACAGGGCGCGTGGCCCAGCATTTT	CASSQTGRVAQHF	few	TRBD1	TRBV11-2	TRBJ1-5